These 2 T cell receptor beta chains were all obtained from the same sample, sequenced in a study of blood T cell repertoires in COVID-19. Measured with immunoSEQ multiplex PCR; TCRdb has only the in-frame clones, and not every one. Of 85,000 or so clones in the sample, nearly 95% are singletons; the top ten hold more than 4%. The sample taken for sequencing was peripheral blood. These receptors originate from a human donor with active COVID-19. The donor label of this sample is uncertain.

The rearrangement joins TRBV7-2 to TRBJ2-7; TRBD2 matches 12 bases. CDR3 length: 17 amino acids. V was pared by 1 base and J by 2 bases, with 6 bases of the junction left unmatched. The germline gives CDR1 SGHTA, CDR2 FQGNSA. CDR3 sequence: CASSLVELAGGTYEQYF. CDR3 sequence (DNA): TGTGCCAGCAGCTTAGTGGAACTAGCGGGAGGAACCTACGAGCAGTACTTC.

The V and J genes are TRBV12-5 and TRBJ2-1; 10 bases agree with TRBD1. Per the germline V gene, CDR1 is LGHNT and CDR2 is FRNRAP. The CDR3 is 16 residues long. Losses at the gene ends were 6 bases for V and 3 bases for J; bases not matched to a gene: 8. The DNA of the CDR3 is TGTGCTAGTGGGGGACAGGGGAGACCCATCTACAATGAGCAGTTCTTC. Translation gives CASGGQGRPIYNEQFF. Complete variable domain (other parts from reference TRBV12-5 and TRBJ2-1): DARVTQTPRHKVTEMGQEVTMRCQPILGHNTVFWYRQTMMQGLELLAYFRNRAPLDDSGMPKDRFSAEMPDATLATLKIQPSEPRDSAVYFCASGGQGRPIYNEQFFGPGTRLTVL.